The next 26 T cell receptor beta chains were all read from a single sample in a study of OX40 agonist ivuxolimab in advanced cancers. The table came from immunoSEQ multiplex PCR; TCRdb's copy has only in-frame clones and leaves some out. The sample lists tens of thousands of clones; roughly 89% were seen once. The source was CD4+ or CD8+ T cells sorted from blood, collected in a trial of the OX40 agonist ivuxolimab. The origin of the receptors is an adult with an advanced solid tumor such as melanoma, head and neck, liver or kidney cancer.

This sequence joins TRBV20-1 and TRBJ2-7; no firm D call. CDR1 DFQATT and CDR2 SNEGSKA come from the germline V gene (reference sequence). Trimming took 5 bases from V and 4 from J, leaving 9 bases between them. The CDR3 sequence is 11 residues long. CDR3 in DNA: TGCAGTGCTGTGCCCGAATACGAGCAGTACTTC. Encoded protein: CSAVPEYEQYF.

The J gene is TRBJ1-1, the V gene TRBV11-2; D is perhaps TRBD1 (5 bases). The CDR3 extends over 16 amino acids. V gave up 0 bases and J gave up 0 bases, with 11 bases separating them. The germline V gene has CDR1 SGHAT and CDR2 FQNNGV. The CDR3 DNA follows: TGTGCCAGCAGCTTAGATTGGGGGAATATGAACACTGAAGCTTTCTTT. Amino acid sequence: CASSLDWGNMNTEAFF.

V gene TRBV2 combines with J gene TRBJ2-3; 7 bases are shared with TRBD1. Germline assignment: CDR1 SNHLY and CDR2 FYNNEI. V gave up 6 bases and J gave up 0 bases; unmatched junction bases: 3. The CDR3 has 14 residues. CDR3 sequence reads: CASRGGQSTDTQYF. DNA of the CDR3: TGTGCCAGCAGAGGGGGCCAGAGCACAGATACGCAGTATTTT.

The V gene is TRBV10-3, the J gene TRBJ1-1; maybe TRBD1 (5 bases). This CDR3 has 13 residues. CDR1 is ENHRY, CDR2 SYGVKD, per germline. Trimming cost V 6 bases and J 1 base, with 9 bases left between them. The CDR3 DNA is TGTGCCATCAGGAGGGGAGAGAACACTGAAGCTTTCTTT. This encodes CAIRRGENTEAFF.

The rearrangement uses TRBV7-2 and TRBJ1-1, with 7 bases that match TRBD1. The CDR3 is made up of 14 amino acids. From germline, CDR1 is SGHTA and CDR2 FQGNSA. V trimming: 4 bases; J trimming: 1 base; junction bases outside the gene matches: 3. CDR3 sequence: CASSSGTANTEAFF. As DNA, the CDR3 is TGTGCCAGCAGCTCCGGGACAGCGAACACTGAAGCTTTCTTT.

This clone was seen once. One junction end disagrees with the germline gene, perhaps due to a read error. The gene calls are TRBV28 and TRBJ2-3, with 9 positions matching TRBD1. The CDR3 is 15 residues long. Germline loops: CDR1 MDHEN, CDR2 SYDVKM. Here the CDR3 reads CASSLWGQGEDTQYF. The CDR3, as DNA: TGTGCCAGCAGTCTATGGGGACAGGGTGAAGATACGCAGTATTTT. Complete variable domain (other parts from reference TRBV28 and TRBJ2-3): DVKVTQSSRYLVKRTGEKVFLECVQDMDHENMFWYRQDPGLGLRLIYFSYDVKMKEKGDIPEGYSVSREKKERFSLILESASTNQTSMYLCASSLWGQGEDTQYFGPGTRLTVL.

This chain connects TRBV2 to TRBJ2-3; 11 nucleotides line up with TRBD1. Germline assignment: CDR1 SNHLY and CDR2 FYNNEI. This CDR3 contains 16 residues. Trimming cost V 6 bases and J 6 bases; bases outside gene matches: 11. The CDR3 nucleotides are TGTGCCAGCAGAACTCCTCCGGGACAGGGGGTTGATACGCAGTATTTT. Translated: CASRTPPGQGVDTQYF.

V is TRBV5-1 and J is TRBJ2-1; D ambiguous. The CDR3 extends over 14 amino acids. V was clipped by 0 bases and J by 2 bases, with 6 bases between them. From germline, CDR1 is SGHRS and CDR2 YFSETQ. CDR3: CASSLGNTYNEQFF. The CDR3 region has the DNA TGCGCCAGCAGCTTGGGTAATACCTACAATGAGCAGTTCTTC.

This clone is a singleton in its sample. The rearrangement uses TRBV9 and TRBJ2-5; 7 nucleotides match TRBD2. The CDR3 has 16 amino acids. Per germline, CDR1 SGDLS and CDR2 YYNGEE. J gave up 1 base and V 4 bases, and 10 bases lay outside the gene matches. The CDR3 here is CASSTNTGGGQETQYF. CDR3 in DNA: TGTGCCAGCAGCACAAATACTGGGGGGGGCCAAGAGACCCAGTACTTC. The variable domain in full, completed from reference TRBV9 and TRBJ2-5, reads DSGVTQTPKHLITATGQRVTLRCSPRSGDLSVYWYQQSLDQGLQFLIQYYNGEERAKGNILERFSAQQFPDLHSELNLSSLELGDSALYFCASSTNTGGGQETQYFGPGTRLLVL.

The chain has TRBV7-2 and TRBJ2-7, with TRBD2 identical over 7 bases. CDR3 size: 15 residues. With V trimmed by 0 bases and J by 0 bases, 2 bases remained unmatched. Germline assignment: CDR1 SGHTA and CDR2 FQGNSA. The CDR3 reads CASSLAGGSSYEQYF. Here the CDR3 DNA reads TGTGCCAGCAGCTTAGCCGGGGGGAGCTCCTACGAGCAGTACTTC.

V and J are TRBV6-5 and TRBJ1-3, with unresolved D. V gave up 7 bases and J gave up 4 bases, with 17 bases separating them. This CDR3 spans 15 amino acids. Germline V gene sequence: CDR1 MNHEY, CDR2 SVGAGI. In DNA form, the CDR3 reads TGTGCCAGCAAAAACGCCAAGGGTGGAGGAAACACCATATATTTT. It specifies CASKNAKGGGNTIYF.

CDR3 loop: CASSPIGGGLAKNIQYF. Written as DNA, the CDR3 is TGTGCCAGCTCCCCGATAGGCGGGGGACTAGCCAAAAACATTCAGTACTTC. The chain uses TRBV4-2 and TRBJ2-4; 7 nucleotides agree with TRBD2. V was clipped by 8 bases and J by 0 bases; unmatched bases: 13. The CDR3 is 17 amino acids. Germline lookup yields CDR1 LGHNA and CDR2 YNFKEQ.

DNA for the CDR3: TGCGCCAGCAGCTTGTTTCAGGTCCTAACCTACGAGCAGTACTTC. This translates into CASSLFQVLTYEQYF. The chain joins TRBV5-1 to TRBJ2-7; no definite D call. The ends were cut back, 1 base at V and 2 bases at J, with 13 bases in the middle. Looked up from germline, CDR1 is SGHRS and CDR2 is YFSETQ. This CDR3 has 15 amino acids. Complete variable domain (other parts from reference TRBV5-1 and TRBJ2-7): KAGVTQTPRYLIKTRGQQVTLSCSPISGHRSVSWYQQTPGQGLQFLFEYFSETQRNKGNFPGRFSGRQFSNSRSEMNVSTLELGDSALYLCASSLFQVLTYEQYFGPGTRLTVT.

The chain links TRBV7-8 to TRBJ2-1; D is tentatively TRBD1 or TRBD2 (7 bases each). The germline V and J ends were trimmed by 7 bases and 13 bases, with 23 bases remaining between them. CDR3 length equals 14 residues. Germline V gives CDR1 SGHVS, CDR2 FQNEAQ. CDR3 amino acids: CASIQGGGRGNQFF. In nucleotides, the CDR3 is TGTGCCAGCATCCAGGGGGGAGGGCGGGGAAACCAGTTCTTC.

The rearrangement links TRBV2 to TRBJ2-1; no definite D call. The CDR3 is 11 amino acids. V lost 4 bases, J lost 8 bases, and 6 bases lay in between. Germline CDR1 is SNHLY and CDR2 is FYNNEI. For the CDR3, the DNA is TGTGCCAGCAGTGTCGAGTATGAGCAGTTCTTC. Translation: CASSVEYEQFF.

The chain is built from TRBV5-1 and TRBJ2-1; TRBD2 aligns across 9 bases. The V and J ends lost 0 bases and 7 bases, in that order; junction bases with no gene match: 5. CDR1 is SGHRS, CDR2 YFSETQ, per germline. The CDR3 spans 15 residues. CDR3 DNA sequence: TGCGCCAGCAGCTTGGTTTTAGCGGGAGATAATGAGCAGTTCTTC. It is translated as CASSLVLAGDNEQFF.

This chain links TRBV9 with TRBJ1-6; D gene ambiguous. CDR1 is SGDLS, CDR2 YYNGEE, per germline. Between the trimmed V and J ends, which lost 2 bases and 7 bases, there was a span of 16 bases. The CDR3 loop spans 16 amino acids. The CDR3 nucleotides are TGTGCCAGCAGCGTTGGGCAGGAAGTGAGGAATTCACCCCTCCACTTT. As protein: CASSVGQEVRNSPLHF. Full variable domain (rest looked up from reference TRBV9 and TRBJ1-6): DSGVTQTPKHLITATGQRVTLRCSPRSGDLSVYWYQQSLDQGLQFLIQYYNGEERAKGNILERFSAQQFPDLHSELNLSSLELGDSALYFCASSVGQEVRNSPLHFGNGTRLTVT.

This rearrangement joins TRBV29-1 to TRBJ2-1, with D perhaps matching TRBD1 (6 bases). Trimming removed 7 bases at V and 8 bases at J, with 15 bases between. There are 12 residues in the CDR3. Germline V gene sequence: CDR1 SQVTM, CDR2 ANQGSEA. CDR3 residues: CSGYRVGYEQFF. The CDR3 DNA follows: TGCAGCGGATACAGGGTCGGCTATGAGCAGTTCTTC.

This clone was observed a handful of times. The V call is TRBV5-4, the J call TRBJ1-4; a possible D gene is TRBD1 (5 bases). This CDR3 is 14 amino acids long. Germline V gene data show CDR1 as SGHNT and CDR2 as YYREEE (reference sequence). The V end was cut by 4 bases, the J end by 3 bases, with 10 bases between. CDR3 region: CASSLRASNEKLFF. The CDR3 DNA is TGTGCCAGCAGCCTCAGGGCGTCTAATGAAAAACTGTTTTTT.

Here the CDR3 DNA reads TGCGCCAGCAGCTTACTAGCGGGACAGGGCTATGGCTACACCTTC. This gives the protein CASSLLAGQGYGYTF. The genes are TRBV5-1 and TRBJ1-2, with 9 bases lining up with TRBD1. The V gene end was trimmed by 2 bases and the J gene end by 4 bases; junction bases not matched to a gene: 6. This CDR3 spans 15 amino acids. The germline V gene encodes CDR1 SGHRS and CDR2 YFSETQ.

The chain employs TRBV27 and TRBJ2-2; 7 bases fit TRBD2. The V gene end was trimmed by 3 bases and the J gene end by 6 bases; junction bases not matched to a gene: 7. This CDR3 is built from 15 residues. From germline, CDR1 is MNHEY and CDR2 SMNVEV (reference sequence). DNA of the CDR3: TGTGCCAGCAGTTTGACTAGCAGGCGGGCCGGGGAGCTGTTTTTT. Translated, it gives CASSLTSRRAGELFF.

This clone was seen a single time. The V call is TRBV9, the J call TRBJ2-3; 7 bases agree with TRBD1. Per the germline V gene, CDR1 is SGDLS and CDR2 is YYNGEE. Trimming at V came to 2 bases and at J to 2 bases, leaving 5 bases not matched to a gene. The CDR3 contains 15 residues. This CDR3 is CASSVGQVVTDTQYF. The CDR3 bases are TGTGCCAGCAGCGTCGGACAGGTCGTCACAGATACGCAGTATTTT.

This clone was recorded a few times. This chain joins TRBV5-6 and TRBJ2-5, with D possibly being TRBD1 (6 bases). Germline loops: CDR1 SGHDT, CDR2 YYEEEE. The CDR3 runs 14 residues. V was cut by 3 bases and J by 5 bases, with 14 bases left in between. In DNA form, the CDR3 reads TGTGCCAGCAGCTCGATACAGGGTCTCGAGACCCAGTACTTC. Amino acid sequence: CASSSIQGLETQYF.

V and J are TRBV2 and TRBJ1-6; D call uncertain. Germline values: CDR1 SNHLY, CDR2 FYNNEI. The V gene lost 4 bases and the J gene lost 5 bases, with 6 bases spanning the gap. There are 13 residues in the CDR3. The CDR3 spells CASSVEDNSPLHF. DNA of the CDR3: TGTGCCAGCAGTGTGGAGGATAATTCACCCCTCCACTTT.

The CDR3 loop is CASSLEGGLGNEQFF. The CDR3 DNA is TGTGCCAGCAGCTTAGAGGGAGGGTTAGGGAATGAGCAGTTCTTC. The chain has TRBV7-2 and TRBJ2-1; TRBD2 matches at 7 bases. V lost 1 base and J lost 7; bases outside the gene matches: 7. The CDR3 is made up of 15 amino acids. Germline V gene sequence: CDR1 SGHTA, CDR2 FQGNSA.

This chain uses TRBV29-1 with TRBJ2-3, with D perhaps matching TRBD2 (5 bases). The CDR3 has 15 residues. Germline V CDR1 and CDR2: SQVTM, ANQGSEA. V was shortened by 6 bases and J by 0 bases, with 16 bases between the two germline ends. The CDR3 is CSVLLAPGSTDTQYF. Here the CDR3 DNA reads TGCAGCGTCCTCCTTGCACCGGGGAGCACAGATACGCAGTATTTT.